These 15 T cell receptor beta chains originate from one sample sequenced in a study of T-cell memory formation after mild COVID-19 (dated by TCRdb to about 2021). Libraries were constructed by 5' RACE. Sequenced on an Illumina NovaSeq 6000. TCRdb applied fastp at Q25 and MiXCR to the public reads, then kept only in-frame beta chains. Every entry covers one CDR3 protein and lists the most common genes and DNA from its rows. The sample table holds approximately 440,000 distinct CDR3 sequences, of which over 15% were seen once. The leading ten clones occupy 8.4% of the sample. The sequencing sample was made of PBMCs or a T cell subset sorted from them (not recorded which). These receptors were taken from an adult woman who had mild COVID-19 (a few samples of this study predate the infection). The sample titles of this study are shuffled in the database, so cell type and time point are left out; the donor was told from shared clones.

The chain combines TRBV12-3 or TRBV12-4 with TRBJ2-1; TRBD2 agrees at 10 bases. The ends lost 4 bases at V and 0 bases at J; junction bases unmatched: 6. This CDR3 spans 17 amino acids. The CDR3 loop is CASSSGTSVSSYNEQFF. The CDR3 DNA sequence: TGTGCCAGCAGTTCCGGGACTAGCGTAAGCTCCTACAATGAGCAGTTCTTC.

This clonotype was counted a few times. The rearrangement joins TRBV6-5 to TRBJ2-7; 8 bases match TRBD1. The CDR3 runs to 15 residues. From germline, CDR1 is MNHEY and CDR2 SVGAGI. The ends lost 0 bases at V and 6 bases at J; junction bases unmatched: 7. The CDR3 DNA reads as TGTGCCAGCAGTTACTCCGGACAGGGCTCCCTCGAGCAGTACTTC. Amino acid sequence: CASSYSGQGSLEQYF.

The chain has TRBV5-4 and TRBJ2-1, with D unresolved. The CDR3 runs 13 residues. Germline V gene lookup returns CDR1 SGHNT and CDR2 YYREEE (reference sequence). V was pared by 2 bases and J by 8 bases, with 11 bases between. The CDR3 nucleotides read TGTGCCAGCAGCTTCCTAGATGGGCATGAGCAGTTCTTC. It encodes CASSFLDGHEQFF.

The chain employs TRBV25-1 and TRBJ2-3; 7 positions agree with TRBD2. The CDR3 contains 17 residues. V lost 4 bases to trimming and J lost 0 bases; unmatched junction nucleotides: 10. CDR1 and CDR2 (germline): MGHDK, SYGVNS. CDR3 protein: CASSVRFGGSSTDTQYF. CDR3 nucleotides: TGTGCCAGCAGTGTCCGGTTTGGCGGGAGTAGCACAGATACGCAGTATTTT.

This clonotype was observed a few times. The rearrangement uses TRBV3-1 and TRBJ1-2; D might be TRBD1 (5 bases). The CDR3 totals 16 residues. Germline-derived CDR1 and CDR2 are LGHDT and YNNKEL (reference sequence). V was trimmed by 1 base and J by 8 bases, leaving 20 bases between them. In nucleotides, the CDR3 is TGTGCCAGCAGCCAAGCGGGTGAGGGGCCCGCTTGGGGCTACACCTTC. Its translation is CASSQAGEGPAWGYTF.

J is TRBJ1-1 and V is TRBV5-5, with D perhaps TRBD1 (5 bases). Germline CDR1 is SGHKS and CDR2 is YYEKEE (reference sequence). This CDR3 is built from 14 residues. Trimming removed 2 bases at V and 5 bases at J, with 13 bases between. In nucleotides, the CDR3 is TGTGCCAGCAGCTTTGGCCATCGGGGGACTGAAGCTTTCTTT. Amino acids: CASSFGHRGTEAFF.

In this sample, this clonotype turned up a few times. The chain recombines TRBV7-2 with TRBJ1-5; D perhaps matches TRBD1 (5 bases). Germline V gene sequence: CDR1 SGHTA, CDR2 FQGNSA. V was trimmed by 5 bases and J by 1 base, leaving 15 bases between them. This CDR3 contains 16 residues. The CDR3 reads CASSPIRGGSNQPQHF. The CDR3 coding sequence is TGTGCCAGCAGCCCAATCCGGGGGGGAAGCAATCAGCCCCAGCATTTT.

The chain has TRBV20-1 and TRBJ1-1, with a weak D call TRBD1 (6 bases). Germline V lookup: CDR1 DFQATT, CDR2 SNEGSKA (reference sequence). Between the trimmed V and J ends, which lost 0 bases and 6 bases, there was a span of 11 bases. This CDR3 spans 13 amino acids. CDR3 in amino acids: CSARDRDTPEAFF. CDR3 nucleotide sequence: TGCAGTGCTAGAGACAGGGACACCCCTGAAGCTTTCTTT.

This clonotype was seen a few times. V gene TRBV7-2 combines with J gene TRBJ2-1; possibly TRBD2 for D (5 bases). V shed 3 bases and J shed 10 bases, with 31 bases lying between them. CDR1 SGHTA and CDR2 FQGNSA come from the germline V gene. The CDR3 contains 19 residues. The CDR3 region has the DNA TGTGCCAGCAGCTTTAACCGGGATCCTTCCCCTCGCGGATGGGAGGAGCAGTTCTTC. It is translated as CASSFNRDPSPRGWEEQFF.

This chain links TRBV5-1 with TRBJ1-1; a possible D gene is TRBD1 (5 bases). The CDR3 sequence is 15 residues long. Germline CDR1 and CDR2: SGHRS and YFSETQ. V was pared by 1 base and J by 3 bases, with 13 bases between. CDR3 DNA: TGCGCCAGCAGCTTGCAAGCGCCAGGGTACACTGAAGCTTTCTTT. This encodes CASSLQAPGYTEAFF.

V usage is TRBV5-1 and J usage is TRBJ2-7; 10 nucleotides line up with TRBD1. This CDR3 is 14 amino acids long. Germline V gene data show CDR1 as SGHRS and CDR2 as YFSETQ. V was pared by 2 bases and J by 5 bases, with 4 bases of the junction left unmatched. The chain's CDR3 is CASSFTGTGDEQYF. CDR3 DNA sequence: TGCGCCAGCAGCTTTACCGGGACAGGGGACGAGCAGTACTTC.

The table lists this clonotype with many counts. The chain links TRBV7-2 to TRBJ1-5; D uncertain. In germline, CDR1 is SGHTA, CDR2 FQGNSA. The CDR3 is made up of 12 amino acids. V lost 6 bases and J lost 3, with 6 bases in between. CDR3 coding DNA: TGTGCCAGCAGTGACTTCAATCAGCCCCAGCATTTT. This gives the protein CASSDFNQPQHF.

The chain is built from TRBV21-1 and TRBJ2-6; the listed D gene, TRBD1, was not tested against the DNA. TRBV21-1 is described as a pseudogene. There are 18 residues in the CDR3. The CDR3 DNA reads as TGTGCCAGCAGCAAAGCGGGACAGGGGTACTCTGGGGCCAACGTCCTGACTTTC. Protein product: CASSKAGQGYSGANVLTF.

This rearrangement joins TRBV12-3 or TRBV12-4 to TRBJ1-5, with D unclear. V was trimmed by 5 bases and J by 6 bases, leaving 17 bases between them. CDR3 length: 15 amino acids. The CDR3 loop reads CASSLSGGSGQPQHF. The CDR3 DNA follows: TGTGCCAGCAGTCTATCGGGCGGCAGCGGTCAGCCCCAGCATTTT.

This clonotype has only a few counts. The chain links TRBV12-3 or TRBV12-4 to TRBJ1-2, with 9 bases fitting TRBD1. V shed 8 bases and J 2 bases; nucleotides not matched to a gene: 6. This CDR3 is built from 14 residues. The chain's CDR3 is CASGLGTGNYGYTF. The CDR3 region has the DNA TGTGCCAGCGGCTTGGGGACAGGGAACTATGGCTACACCTTC.